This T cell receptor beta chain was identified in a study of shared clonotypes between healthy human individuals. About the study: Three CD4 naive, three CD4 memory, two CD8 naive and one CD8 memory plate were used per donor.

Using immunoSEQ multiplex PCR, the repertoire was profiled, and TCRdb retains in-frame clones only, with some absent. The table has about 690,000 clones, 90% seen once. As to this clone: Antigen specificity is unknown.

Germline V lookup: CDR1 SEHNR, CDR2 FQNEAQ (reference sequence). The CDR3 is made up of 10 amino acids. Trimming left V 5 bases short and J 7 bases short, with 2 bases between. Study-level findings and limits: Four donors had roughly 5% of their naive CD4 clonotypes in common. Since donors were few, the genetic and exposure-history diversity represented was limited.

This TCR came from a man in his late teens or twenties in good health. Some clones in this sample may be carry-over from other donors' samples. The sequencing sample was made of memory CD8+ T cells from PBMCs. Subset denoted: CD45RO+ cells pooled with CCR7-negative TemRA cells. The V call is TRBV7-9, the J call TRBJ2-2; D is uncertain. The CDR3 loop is CASSRGELFF. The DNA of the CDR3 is TGTGCCAGCAGCCGCGGGGAGCTGTTTTTT.